This T cell receptor (beta chain) was identified during a study of cytomegalovirus exposure and HLA in healthy donors. The CDR3 extends over 14 amino acids. CDR1 and CDR2 (germline): SGHVS, FQNEAQ. The germline V and J ends were trimmed by 2 bases and 1 base, with 8 bases remaining between them. PCR used 60 Vbeta primers and 13 Jbeta primers. Clones were sequenced by immunoSEQ multiplex PCR, and TCRdb holds only the in-frame ones, with some missing. The repertoire holds about 150,000 clones, approximately 88% seen once, with 1.5% in the top ten. This chain joins TRBV7-8 and TRBJ2-5; no definite D call. Sequenced material: PBMCs. The receptor was isolated from a young woman in good health and CMV-seronegative. The CDR3, as DNA: TGTGCCAGCAGCTTAACAGCCGTCCAAGAGACCCAGTACTTC. It is translated as CASSLTAVQETQYF.